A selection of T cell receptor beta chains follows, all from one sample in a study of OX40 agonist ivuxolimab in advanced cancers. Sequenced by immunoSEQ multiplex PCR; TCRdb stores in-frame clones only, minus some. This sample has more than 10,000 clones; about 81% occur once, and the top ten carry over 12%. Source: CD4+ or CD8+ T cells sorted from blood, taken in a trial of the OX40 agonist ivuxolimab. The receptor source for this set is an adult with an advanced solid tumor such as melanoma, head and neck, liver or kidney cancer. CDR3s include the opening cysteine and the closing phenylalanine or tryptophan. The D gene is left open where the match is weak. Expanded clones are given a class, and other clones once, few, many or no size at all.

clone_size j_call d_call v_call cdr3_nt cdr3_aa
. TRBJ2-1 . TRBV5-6 TGTGCCAGCAGCCTAGATCTTTACAATGAGCAGTTCTTC CASSLDLYNEQFF
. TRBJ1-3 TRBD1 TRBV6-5 TGTGCCAGCAGTGGAACGACAGGGGATGGAAACACCATATATTTT CASSGTTGDGNTIYF
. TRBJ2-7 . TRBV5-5 TGTGCCAGCAGCTTGTGGCAGGGCTCCTACGAGCAGTACTTC CASSLWQGSYEQYF
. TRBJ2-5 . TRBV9 TGTGCCAGCAGCGTAGGGGTGCACGAGACCCAGTACTTC CASSVGVHETQYF
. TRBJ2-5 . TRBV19 TGTGCCAGTAGTATGGCCCAGGCAGGGACCCAGTACTTC CASSMAQAGTQYF
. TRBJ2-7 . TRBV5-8 TGTGCCAGCAGGGCGACGGGAGCCTACGAGCAGTACTTC CASRATGAYEQYF
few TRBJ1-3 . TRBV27 TGTGCCAGCGTGGGGCACAACACCATATATTTT CASVGHNTIYF
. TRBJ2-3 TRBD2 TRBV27 TGTGCCAGTAGCGGGACTAGCACAGATACGCAGTATTTT CASSGTSTDTQYF
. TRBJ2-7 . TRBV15 TGTGCCACCAGCAGCAGACGGGACCCCCCCTACGAGCAGTACTTC CATSSRRDPPYEQYF
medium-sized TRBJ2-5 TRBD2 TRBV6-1 TGTGCCAGCAGTGAGTTGGCGGGGGAAGGGGAGACCCAGTACTTC CASSELAGEGETQYF
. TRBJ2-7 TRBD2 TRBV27 TGTGCCAGCAGCCCGACTAGCACCTACGAGCAGTACTTC CASSPTSTYEQYF
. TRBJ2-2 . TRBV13 TGTGCCAGCAGCTTAGGGTTCCTAGGACACGGGGAGCTGTTTTTT CASSLGFLGHGELFF
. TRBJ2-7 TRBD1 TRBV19 TGTGCCAGTAGTATGGGACAGGGGTTCTCCTACGAGCAGTACTTC CASSMGQGFSYEQYF
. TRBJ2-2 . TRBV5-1 TGCGCCAGCAGCTTGACAGGCCGCGGGGAGCTGTTTTTT CASSLTGRGELFF
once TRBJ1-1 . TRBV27 TGCGCCAGCAGTTTAGCGGAATACACTGAAGCTTTCTTT CASSLAEYTEAFF
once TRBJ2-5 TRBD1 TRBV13 TGTGCCAGCAGCTCCTGGGGACAGGGAGAGACCCAGTACTTC CASSSWGQGETQYF
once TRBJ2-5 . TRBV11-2 TGTGCCAGCAGCTCACCTAGGAAGGCCCAAGAGACCCAGTACTTC CASSSPRKAQETQYF
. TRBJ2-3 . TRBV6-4 TGTGCCAGCAGTGACGGCACAGGGAACACAGATACGCAGTATTTT CASSDGTGNTDTQYF
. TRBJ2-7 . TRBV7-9 TGTGCCAGCACCGACAAGACCTACGAGCAGTACTTC CASTDKTYEQYF
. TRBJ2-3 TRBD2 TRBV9 TGTGCCAGCAGCTATGCGGGAGGCGGCTTTCCAGATACGCAGTATTTT CASSYAGGGFPDTQYF
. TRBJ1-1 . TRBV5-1 TGCGCCAGCAGCTTGGTGGTGAACACTGAAGCTTTCTTT CASSLVVNTEAFF
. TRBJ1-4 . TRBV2 TGTGCCAGCAGTTTAGCCGACGCAACTAATGAAAAACTGTTTTTT CASSLADATNEKLFF
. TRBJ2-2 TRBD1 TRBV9 TGTGCCAGCAGCGTTTGGACAGGGGGCAAGGGGGAGCTGTTTTTT CASSVWTGGKGELFF
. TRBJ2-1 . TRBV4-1 TGCGCCAGCACCCCCGGGTCCCACCCAGGGAATGAGCAGTTCTTC CASTPGSHPGNEQFF
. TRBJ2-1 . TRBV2 TGTGCCAGCAGTGTTTCAAGAGCGGAGCAGTTCTTC CASSVSRAEQFF
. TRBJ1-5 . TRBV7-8 TGTGCCAGCAGCTTAGTGGAGAGGTGGCCCCAGCATTTT CASSLVERWPQHF
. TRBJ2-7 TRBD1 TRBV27 TGTGCCAGCAGTTTAACAGGGGGACAGGGCGACTCCTACGAGCAGTACTTC CASSLTGGQGDSYEQYF
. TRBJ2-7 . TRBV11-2 TGTGCCAGCAGCTTGGTACCCCTATACGAGCAGTACTTC CASSLVPLYEQYF
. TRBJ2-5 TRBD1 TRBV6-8 TGTGCCAGCAGTTATAGGGGGCGCTTGGAGACCCAGTACTTC CASSYRGRLETQYF
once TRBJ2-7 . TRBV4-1 TGCGCCAGCAGCCAAGCCGACACTTCGACCTACGAGCAGTACTTC CASSQADTSTYEQYF
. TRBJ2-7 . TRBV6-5 TGTGCCAGCAGTTCAAGAACGGGCAGCTACGAGCAGTACTTC CASSSRTGSYEQYF
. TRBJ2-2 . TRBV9 TGTGCCAGCAGCACCCCGAACACCGGGGAGCTGTTTTTT CASSTPNTGELFF
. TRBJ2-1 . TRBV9 TGTGCCAGCAGCGTAGGAGGGGTCAATGAGCAGTTCTTC CASSVGGVNEQFF
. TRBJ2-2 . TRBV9 TGTGCCAGCAGTCCGAACACCGGGGAGCTGTTTTTT CASSPNTGELFF
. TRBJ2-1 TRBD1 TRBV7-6 TGTGCCAGCAGCCTGGGGACAGGGGTCAATGAGCAGTTCTTC CASSLGTGVNEQFF
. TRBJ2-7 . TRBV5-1 TGCGCCAGCAGCCGCGGACCAGACGCGAGCCCCGAGCAGTACTTC CASSRGPDASPEQYF
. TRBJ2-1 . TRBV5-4 TGTGCCAGCAGCCCGGAGACAGACAACTACACCCCTTACAATGAGCAGTTCTTC CASSPETDNYTPYNEQFF
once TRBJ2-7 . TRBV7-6 TGTGCCAGCAGCCCATCGGAGGGGGCGGGGATAACCTACGAGCAGTACTTC CASSPSEGAGITYEQYF
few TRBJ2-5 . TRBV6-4 TGTGCCAGCAGTGACTCGAATAAGTTTACGGAGACCCAGTACTTC CASSDSNKFTETQYF
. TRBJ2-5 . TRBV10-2 TGCGCCAGCGAGGGGGTTCGGGAGACCCAGTACTTC CASEGVRETQYF